The source of this TCR beta chain is a study of CD8+CD57+ T cells in acquired aplastic anemia. Patients chosen for sequencing had CD8+CD57+ cells that had expanded, as shown by flow cytometry. This clonotype appeared once. Its target is unknown. Investigators profiled TCR beta VDJ and CDR3 from genomic DNA template. TCRdb analysed the reads with MiXCR anew, one entry per CDR3 protein. The table has about 470,000 distinct CDR3 sequences, approximately 32% seen once. Whole-study results and caveats: Patients and controls shared around 30 CD8+ CDR3 sequences. For CD8+ Simpson's diversity, patients and controls showed no significant difference.

The material sequenced was sorted CD4+, CD8+, or CD8+CD57+ T cells (not recorded which) from PBMCs. The sequence derives from a human donor with aplastic anemia.

CDR3: CASSSGGSPYEQYF. The CDR3 nucleotides read TGTGCCAGCTCTAGCGGGGGTTCCCCCTACGAGCAGTACTTC. This rearrangement joins TRBV6-1 to TRBJ2-7; 10 bases map to TRBD2. This CDR3 contains 14 residues. J lost 2 bases, V lost 8 bases, and 6 bases had no gene match. Germline V gene lookup returns CDR1 MNHNS and CDR2 SASEGT.